This entry concerns a single T cell receptor (beta chain). Its matching antigen is unknown. The data originate from a study of post-analysis software for immune sequencing data. As for the study in general: Secondary progressive, relapsing-remitting and progressive-relapsing multiple sclerosis were among the included disease courses. Points from the study as a whole: Higher frequency in patients than in controls was seen for roughly five TRBV segments, with TRBV5-6, TRBV5-1 and TRBV20-1 among them. The authors found that F measure strongly co-clustered same-batch samples. Among multiple sclerosis patients, normalized Chao1 diversity was significantly below that of controls.

V was shortened by 5 bases and J by 3 bases, with 11 bases between the two germline ends. Germline V CDR1 and CDR2: SGHAT, FQNNGV. This CDR3 comprises 13 residues. The authors incorporated unique molecular identifiers into the TCR beta cDNA libraries. TCRdb itself ran the PCR reads through MiXCR, one entry per CDR3 protein. The repertoire has roughly 540,000 distinct CDR3 sequences, 34% of them found once; the top ten carry under 7%. This chain connects TRBV11-2 to TRBJ2-7; no clear D. The sequence came from a girl aged 2-17 years with multiple sclerosis. The sequenced sample was blood. CDR3 region: CASSPRVFYEQYF. The CDR3 DNA follows: TGTGCCAGCAGCCCAAGGGTCTTCTACGAGCAGTACTTC.